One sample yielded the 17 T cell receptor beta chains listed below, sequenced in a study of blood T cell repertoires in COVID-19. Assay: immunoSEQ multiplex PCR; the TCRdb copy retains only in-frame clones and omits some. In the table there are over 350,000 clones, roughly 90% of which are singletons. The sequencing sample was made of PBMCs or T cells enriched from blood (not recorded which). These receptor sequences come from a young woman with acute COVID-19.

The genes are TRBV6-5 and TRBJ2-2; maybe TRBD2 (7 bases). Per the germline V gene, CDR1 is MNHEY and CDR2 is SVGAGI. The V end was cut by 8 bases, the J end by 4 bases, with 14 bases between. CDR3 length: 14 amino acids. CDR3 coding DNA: TGTGCCAGCGGTCGGGGGGCCGCCACCGGGGAGCTGTTTTTT. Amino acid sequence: CASGRGAATGELFF.

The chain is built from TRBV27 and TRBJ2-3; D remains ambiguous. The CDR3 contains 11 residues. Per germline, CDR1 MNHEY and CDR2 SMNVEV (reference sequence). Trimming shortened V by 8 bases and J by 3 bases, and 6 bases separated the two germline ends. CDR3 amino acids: CASGRTDTQYF. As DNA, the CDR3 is TGTGCCAGCGGTCGGACAGATACGCAGTATTTT.

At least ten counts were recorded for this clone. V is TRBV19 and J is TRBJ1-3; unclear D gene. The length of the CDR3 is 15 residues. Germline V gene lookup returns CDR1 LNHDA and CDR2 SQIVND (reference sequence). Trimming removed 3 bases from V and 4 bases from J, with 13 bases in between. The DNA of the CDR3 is TGTGCCAGTAGTATGATCCCGGGTCAGGGAAACACCATATATTTT. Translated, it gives CASSMIPGQGNTIYF.

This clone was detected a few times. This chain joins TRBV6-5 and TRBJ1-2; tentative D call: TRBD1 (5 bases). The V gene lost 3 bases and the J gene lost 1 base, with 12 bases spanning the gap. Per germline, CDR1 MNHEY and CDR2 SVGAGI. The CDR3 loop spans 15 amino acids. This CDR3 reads CASSYTGAVNYGYTF. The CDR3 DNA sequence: TGTGCCAGCAGTTATACAGGCGCTGTTAACTATGGCTACACCTTC.

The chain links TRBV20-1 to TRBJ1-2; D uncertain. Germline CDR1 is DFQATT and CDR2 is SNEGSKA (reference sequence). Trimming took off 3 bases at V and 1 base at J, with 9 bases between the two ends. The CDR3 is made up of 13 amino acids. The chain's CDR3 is CSASSVDNYGYTF. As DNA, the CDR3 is TGCAGTGCTAGTTCGGTAGATAACTATGGCTACACCTTC.

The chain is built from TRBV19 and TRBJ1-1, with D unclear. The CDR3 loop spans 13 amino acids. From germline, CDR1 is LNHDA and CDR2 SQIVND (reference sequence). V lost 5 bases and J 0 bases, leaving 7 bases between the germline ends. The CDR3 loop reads CASSPEVNTEAFF. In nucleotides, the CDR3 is TGTGCCAGTAGTCCAGAAGTGAACACTGAAGCTTTCTTT.

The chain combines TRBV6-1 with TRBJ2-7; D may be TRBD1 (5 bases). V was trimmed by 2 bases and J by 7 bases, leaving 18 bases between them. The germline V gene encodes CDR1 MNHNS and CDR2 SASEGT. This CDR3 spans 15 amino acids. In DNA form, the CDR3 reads TGTGCCAGCAGTGAATGGAGCGTGGGGCTTACGGAGCAGTACTTC. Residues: CASSEWSVGLTEQYF.

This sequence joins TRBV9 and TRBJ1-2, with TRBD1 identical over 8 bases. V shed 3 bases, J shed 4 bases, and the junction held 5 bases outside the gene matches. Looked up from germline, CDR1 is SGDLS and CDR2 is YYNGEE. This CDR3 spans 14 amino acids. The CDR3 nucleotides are TGTGCCAGCAGCGGACAGGGGTCCCCCTATGGCTACACCTTC. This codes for CASSGQGSPYGYTF.

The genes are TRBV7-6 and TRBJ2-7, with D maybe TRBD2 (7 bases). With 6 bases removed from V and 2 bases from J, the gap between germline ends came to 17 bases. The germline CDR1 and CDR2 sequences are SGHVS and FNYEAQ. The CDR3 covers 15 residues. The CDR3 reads CASSHKGEGTYEQYF. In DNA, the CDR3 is TGTGCCAGCAGTCATAAGGGGGAGGGGACCTACGAGCAGTACTTC.

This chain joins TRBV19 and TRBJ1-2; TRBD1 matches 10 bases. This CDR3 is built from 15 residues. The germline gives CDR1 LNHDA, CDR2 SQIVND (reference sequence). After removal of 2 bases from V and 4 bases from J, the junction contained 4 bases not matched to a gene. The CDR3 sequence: CASSISGQGFYGYTF. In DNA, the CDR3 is TGTGCCAGTAGTATATCGGGACAGGGGTTCTATGGCTACACCTTC.

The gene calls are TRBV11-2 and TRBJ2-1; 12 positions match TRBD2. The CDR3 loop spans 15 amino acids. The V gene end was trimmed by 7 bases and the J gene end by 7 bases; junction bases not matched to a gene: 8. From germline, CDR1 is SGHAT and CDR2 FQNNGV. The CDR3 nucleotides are TGTGCCAGCAACGCCGGGACTAGCGGGCTAAATGAGCAGTTCTTC. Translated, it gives CASNAGTSGLNEQFF.

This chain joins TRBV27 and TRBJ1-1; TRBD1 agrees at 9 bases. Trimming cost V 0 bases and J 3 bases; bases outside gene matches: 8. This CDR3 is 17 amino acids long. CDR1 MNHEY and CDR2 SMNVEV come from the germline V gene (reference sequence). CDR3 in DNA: TGTGCCAGCAGTTTATCGATTGGACAGGGGTGGTACACTGAAGCTTTCTTT. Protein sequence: CASSLSIGQGWYTEAFF.

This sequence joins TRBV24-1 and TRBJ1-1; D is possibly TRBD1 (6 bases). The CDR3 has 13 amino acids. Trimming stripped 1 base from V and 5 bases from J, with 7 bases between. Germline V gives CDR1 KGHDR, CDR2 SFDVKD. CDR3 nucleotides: TGTGCCACCAGTGATTTTAGGGGGACTGAAGCTTTCTTT. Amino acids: CATSDFRGTEAFF.

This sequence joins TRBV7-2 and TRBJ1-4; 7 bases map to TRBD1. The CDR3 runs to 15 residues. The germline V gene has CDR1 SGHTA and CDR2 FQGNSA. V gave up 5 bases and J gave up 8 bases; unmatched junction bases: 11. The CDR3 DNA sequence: TGTGCCAGCAGCCCTACAGGGGTATCCGGCGAAAAACTGTTTTTT. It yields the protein CASSPTGVSGEKLFF. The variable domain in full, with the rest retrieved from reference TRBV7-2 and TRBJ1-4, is GAGVSQSPSNKVTEKGKDVELRCDPISGHTALYWYRQSLGQGLEFLIYFQGNSAPDKSGLPSDRFSAERTGGSVSTLTIQRTQQEDSAVYLCASSPTGVSGEKLFFGSGTQLSVL.

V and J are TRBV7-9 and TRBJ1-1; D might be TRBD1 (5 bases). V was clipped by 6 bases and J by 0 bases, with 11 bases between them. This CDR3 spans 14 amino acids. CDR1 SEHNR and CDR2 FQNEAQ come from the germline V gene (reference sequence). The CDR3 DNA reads TGTGCCAGCAGTGACAGCTTAATGAACACTGAAGCTTTCTTT. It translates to CASSDSLMNTEAFF.

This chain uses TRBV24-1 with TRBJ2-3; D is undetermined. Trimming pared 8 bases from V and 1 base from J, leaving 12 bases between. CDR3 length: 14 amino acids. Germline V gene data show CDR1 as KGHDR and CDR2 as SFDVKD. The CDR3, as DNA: TGTGCCACCACTTCCAGGTTTGGCACAGATACGCAGTATTTT. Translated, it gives CATTSRFGTDTQYF.

DNA for the CDR3: TGTGCCAGCAGCCTCGAGCCCGGGACAGCCTACAATGAGCAGTTCTTC. This translates into CASSLEPGTAYNEQFF. The genes are TRBV5-5 and TRBJ2-1; 7 bases are shared with TRBD1. The V and J ends lost 4 bases and 2 bases, in that order; junction bases with no gene match: 9. This CDR3 is 16 amino acids long. Germline V gives CDR1 SGHKS, CDR2 YYEKEE (reference sequence).